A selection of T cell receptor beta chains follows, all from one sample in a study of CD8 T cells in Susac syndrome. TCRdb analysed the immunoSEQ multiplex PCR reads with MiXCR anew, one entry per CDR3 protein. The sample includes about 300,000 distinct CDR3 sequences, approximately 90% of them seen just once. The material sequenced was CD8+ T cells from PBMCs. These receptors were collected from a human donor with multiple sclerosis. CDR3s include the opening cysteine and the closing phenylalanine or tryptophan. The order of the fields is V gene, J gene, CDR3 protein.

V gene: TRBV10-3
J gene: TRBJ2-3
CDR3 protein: CAIGRVLSTDTQYF

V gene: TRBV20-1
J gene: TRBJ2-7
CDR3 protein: CSARGQESYEQYF

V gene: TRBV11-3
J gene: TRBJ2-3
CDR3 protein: CASGQVGDTQYF

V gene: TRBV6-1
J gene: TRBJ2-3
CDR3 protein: CASSSPPELTQYF

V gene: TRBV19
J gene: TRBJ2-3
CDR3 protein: CASSMGSTDTQYF

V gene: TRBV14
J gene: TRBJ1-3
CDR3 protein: CASSQTGSGNTIYF

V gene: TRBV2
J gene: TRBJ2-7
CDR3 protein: CASSMDSTYEQYF

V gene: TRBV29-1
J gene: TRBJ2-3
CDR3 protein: CSVSGLRPPDTQYF

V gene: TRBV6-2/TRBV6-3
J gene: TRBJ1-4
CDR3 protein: CASSYPGRRATNEKLFF

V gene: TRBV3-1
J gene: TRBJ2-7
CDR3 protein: CASSQGTGALGHEQYF

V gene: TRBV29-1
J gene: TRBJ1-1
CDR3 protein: CSVAMGTGGTEAFF

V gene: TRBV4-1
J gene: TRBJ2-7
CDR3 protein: CASSQGASYEQYF

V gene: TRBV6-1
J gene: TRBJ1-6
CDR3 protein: CASRGGLSSYNSPLHF

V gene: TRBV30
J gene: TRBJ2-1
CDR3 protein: CAWSPRGQGQWYEQFF

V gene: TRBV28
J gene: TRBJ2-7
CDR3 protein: CASGWTGFSYEQYF

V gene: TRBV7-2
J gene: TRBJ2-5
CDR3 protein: CASSLSSEAGETQYF

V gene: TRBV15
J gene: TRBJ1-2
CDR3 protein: CATSPATSNYGYTF

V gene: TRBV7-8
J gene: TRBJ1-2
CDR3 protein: CASSLAGAGGDGYTF

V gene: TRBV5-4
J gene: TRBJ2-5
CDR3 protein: CASSSTRLAETQYF

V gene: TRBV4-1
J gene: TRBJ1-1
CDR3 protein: CASSHSGTNTEAFF

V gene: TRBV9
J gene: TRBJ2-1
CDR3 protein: CASSDGPRENEQFF

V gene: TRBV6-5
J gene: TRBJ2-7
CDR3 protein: CATGGDGSSYEQYF

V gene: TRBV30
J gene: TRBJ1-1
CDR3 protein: CAWRGGTEAFF

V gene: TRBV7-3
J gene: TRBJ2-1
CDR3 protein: CASSGDRGNEQFF

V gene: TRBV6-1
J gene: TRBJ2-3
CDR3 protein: CASSEALAGGTDTQYF

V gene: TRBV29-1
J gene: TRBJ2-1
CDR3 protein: CSVESRRLAGYEQFF

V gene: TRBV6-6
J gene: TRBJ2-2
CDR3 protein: CASSYTLTGAPGELFF

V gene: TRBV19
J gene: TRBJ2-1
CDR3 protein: CASTPAESLREQFF

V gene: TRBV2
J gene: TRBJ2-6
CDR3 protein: CASSDGYGTGFGANVLTF

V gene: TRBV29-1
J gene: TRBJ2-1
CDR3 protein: CSVDGHFPRNEQFF

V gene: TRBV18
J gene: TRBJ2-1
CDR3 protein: CASSPVQPENPYEQFF

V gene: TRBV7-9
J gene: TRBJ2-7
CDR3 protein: CASTPIAGEQYF

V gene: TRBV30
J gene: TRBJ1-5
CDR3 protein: CAWTRGGNQPQHF

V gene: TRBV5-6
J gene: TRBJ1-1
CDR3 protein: CASSLMRSTEAFF

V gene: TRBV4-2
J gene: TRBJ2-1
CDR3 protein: CASSQESGGANEQFF

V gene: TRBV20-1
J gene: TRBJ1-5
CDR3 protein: CSARDPTGPGSNQPQHF

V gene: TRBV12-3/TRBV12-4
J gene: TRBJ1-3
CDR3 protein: CASTYSSGNTIYF

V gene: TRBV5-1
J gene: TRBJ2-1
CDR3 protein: CASSLGFGASSYNEQFF

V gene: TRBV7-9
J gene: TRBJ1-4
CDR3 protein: CASSQSTDSRNEKLFF

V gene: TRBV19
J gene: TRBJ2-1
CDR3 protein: CASSYSGSSYNEQFF

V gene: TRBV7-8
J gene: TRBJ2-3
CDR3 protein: CASSAGGSTFTDTQYF

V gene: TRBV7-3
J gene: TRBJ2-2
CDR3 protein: CASSLRPGTGVTGELFF